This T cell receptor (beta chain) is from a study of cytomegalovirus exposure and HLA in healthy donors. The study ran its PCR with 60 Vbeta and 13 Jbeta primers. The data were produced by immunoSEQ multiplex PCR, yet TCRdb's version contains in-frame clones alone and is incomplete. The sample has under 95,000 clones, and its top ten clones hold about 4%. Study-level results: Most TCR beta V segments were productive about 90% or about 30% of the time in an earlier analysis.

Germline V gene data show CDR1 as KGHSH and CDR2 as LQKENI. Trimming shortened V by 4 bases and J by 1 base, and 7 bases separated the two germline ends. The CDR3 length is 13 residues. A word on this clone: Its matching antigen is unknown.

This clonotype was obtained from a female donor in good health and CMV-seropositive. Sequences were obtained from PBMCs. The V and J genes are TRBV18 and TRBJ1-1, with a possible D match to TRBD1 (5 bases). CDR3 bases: TGTGCCAGCTCACAAGGGGAGAACACTGAAGCTTTCTTT. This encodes CASSQGENTEAFF.